This T cell receptor beta chain originates from a study of blood T cell repertoires in COVID-19. Authors' processing steps: It was from reference gene primer amplification that nucleated cell counts were estimated. The table came from immunoSEQ multiplex PCR; TCRdb's copy has only in-frame clones and leaves some out. V, J and clone size were drawn from that table, and D and trimming were deduced from the DNA. The sample shows 200,000 to 250,000 clones, roughly 83% of them seen only once. Recruitment covered roughly 22 US areas and drew participants whose ages spanned roughly 18 to 89 years. V lost 2 bases to trimming and J lost 6 bases; unmatched junction nucleotides: 10. Germline V gene data show CDR1 as LGHDT and CDR2 as YNNKEL (reference sequence). There are 16 residues in the CDR3.

Specimen: PBMCs or T cells enriched from blood (not recorded which). The sequence was collected from a woman between 35 and 50 years old with acute COVID-19. The chain couples TRBV3-1 (or the pseudogene TRBV3-2) to TRBJ2-1; 7 nucleotides line up with TRBD2. CDR3 bases: TGTGCCAGCAGCCAAAGGGTATCGGGAGGCGGCAATGAGCAGTTCTTC. Translation: CASSQRVSGGGNEQFF.